The 27 T cell receptor beta chains reported below all come from one sample, sequenced in a study of cytomegalovirus exposure and HLA in healthy donors. The table came from immunoSEQ multiplex PCR; TCRdb's copy has only in-frame clones and leaves some out. The sample carries under 200,000 clones, roughly nine tenths recorded once. The specimen was PBMCs. These receptors were collected from a woman aged 30 to 39 in good health and CMV-seronegative.

The J gene is TRBJ2-3, the V gene TRBV28; no clear D gene. This CDR3 is 15 amino acids long. The V gene lost 3 bases and the J gene lost 0 bases, with 10 bases spanning the gap. Germline loops: CDR1 MDHEN, CDR2 SYDVKM. The CDR3 sequence is CASSFSPTSTDTQYF. In DNA form, the CDR3 reads TGTGCCAGCAGTTTCAGTCCAACTAGCACAGATACGCAGTATTTT.

This clone was detected once. This chain joins TRBV7-2 and TRBJ2-5, with 9 bases lining up with TRBD2. Germline V gene lookup returns CDR1 SGHTA and CDR2 FQGNSA. V was pared by 2 bases and J by 4 bases, with 5 bases of the junction left unmatched. The CDR3 length is 15 residues. The CDR3 DNA sequence: TGTGCCAGCAGCTTACGCGGGAGGGCCCCAGAGACCCAGTACTTC. Protein sequence: CASSLRGRAPETQYF.

The chain uses TRBV7-8 and TRBJ2-3, with 10 bases fitting TRBD2. Germline lookup yields CDR1 SGHVS and CDR2 FQNEAQ. The CDR3 is made up of 18 amino acids. Trimming at V came to 1 base and at J to 3 bases, leaving 10 bases not matched to a gene. The DNA for the CDR3 is TGTGCCAGCAGCTTAGAAAGCCGAGCGGGGGGGCATACAGATACGCAGTATTTT. Its translation is CASSLESRAGGHTDTQYF.

With regard to this clone: The sample holds other DNA sequences that translate to the same CDR3. The chain links TRBV27 to TRBJ2-1; 8 bases are a match to TRBD2. CDR1 and CDR2 from the germline V gene are MNHEY and SMNVEV (reference sequence). The CDR3 sequence is 14 residues long. With 6 bases clipped from V and 0 bases from J, the junction kept 1 base outside the gene matches. The CDR3 region is CASRTSGSYNEQFF. CDR3 DNA: TGTGCCAGCAGAACTAGCGGCTCCTACAATGAGCAGTTCTTC.

The chain links TRBV5-1 to TRBJ2-7, with D uncertain. The CDR3 length is 14 residues. Germline assignment: CDR1 SGHRS and CDR2 YFSETQ. Trimming left V 0 bases short and J 6 bases short, with 13 bases between. The CDR3 sequence is CASSLEAQNVEQYF. The CDR3 region has the DNA TGCGCCAGCAGCTTGGAGGCACAGAATGTCGAGCAGTACTTC.

The chain couples TRBV27 to TRBJ2-2; D possibly corresponds to TRBD1 (6 bases). Germline V gene data show CDR1 as MNHEY and CDR2 as SMNVEV (reference sequence). The CDR3 runs 13 residues. V lost 5 bases and J 8 bases, leaving 12 bases between the germline ends. The CDR3 DNA sequence: TGTGCCAGCAGTCCGGACAGACGGGGGGAGCTGTTTTTT. This codes for CASSPDRRGELFF.

V is TRBV15 and J is TRBJ2-5, with D perhaps given as TRBD1 or TRBD2 (5 bases each). This CDR3 is 15 amino acids long. Germline lookup yields CDR1 LNHNV and CDR2 YYDKDF (reference sequence). Trimming shortened V by 2 bases and J by 2 bases, and 12 bases separated the two germline ends. The CDR3 nucleotides are TGTGCCACCAGCAGACCCGGGGCAGGGCAAGAGACCCAGTACTTC. Its translation is CATSRPGAGQETQYF.

V and J are TRBV4-2 and TRBJ1-1; D ambiguous. Germline lookup yields CDR1 LGHNA and CDR2 YNFKEQ. With 5 bases removed from V and 0 bases from J, the gap between germline ends came to 16 bases. The CDR3 consists of 16 residues. The CDR3 DNA follows: TGTGCCAGCAGCTACGCGACGGGCGGTTTGAACACTGAAGCTTTCTTT. Translating gives CASSYATGGLNTEAFF.

The chain recombines TRBV6-5 with TRBJ2-2, with D possibly TRBD2 on 5 matching bases. Trimming removed 2 bases from V and 8 bases from J, with 12 bases in between. Per germline, CDR1 MNHEY and CDR2 SVGAGI. This CDR3 has 14 amino acids. CDR3 DNA: TGTGCCAGCAGTTACAGCGAAGGAGGAGGGGAGCTGTTTTTT. Its translation is CASSYSEGGGELFF.

This clone was recorded only once. The V call is TRBV6-5, the J call TRBJ2-1, with unresolved D. Deletions cut 6 bases from V and 2 bases from J, with 14 bases between. The CDR3 extends over 15 amino acids. Germline loops: CDR1 MNHEY, CDR2 SVGAGI. The CDR3 DNA reads as TGTGCCAGCAGAACCCAGTTAACCGCCTACAATGAGCAGTTCTTC. Its protein is CASRTQLTAYNEQFF.

As regards this clone: Other DNA sequences of this sample code for an identical CDR3. The chain is built from TRBV5-1 and TRBJ2-5, with D unresolved. Trimming left V 0 bases short and J 4 bases short, with 4 bases between. CDR1 is SGHRS and CDR2 is YFSETQ in the germline V gene. The CDR3 is made up of 12 amino acids. The CDR3 coding sequence is TGCGCCAGCAGCTTGGTGGGAGAGACCCAGTACTTC. It is translated as CASSLVGETQYF.

J is TRBJ2-7 and V is TRBV18, with 7 positions matching TRBD2. V shed 6 bases, J shed 2 bases, and the junction held 16 bases outside the gene matches. Germline V lookup: CDR1 KGHSH, CDR2 LQKENI. This CDR3 comprises 17 residues. This CDR3 reads CASSETGTPGGTYEQYF. As DNA, the CDR3 is TGTGCCAGCTCCGAAACCGGGACGCCCGGGGGGACCTACGAGCAGTACTTC. Full variable domain (outside the CDR3, taken from reference TRBV18 and TRBJ2-7): NAGVMQNPRHLVRRRGQEARLRCSPMKGHSHVYWYRQLPEEGLKFMVYLQKENIIDESGMPKERFSAEFPKEGPSILRIQQVVRGDSAAYFCASSETGTPGGTYEQYFGPGTRLTVT.

This chain joins TRBV7-2 and TRBJ1-1, with D hard to call. The germline V and J ends were trimmed by 4 bases and 0 bases, with 6 bases remaining between them. Germline-derived CDR1 and CDR2 are SGHTA and FQGNSA. The CDR3 length is 13 residues. The CDR3 DNA follows: TGTGCCAGCAGCTCGCAGATGAACACTGAAGCTTTCTTT. Translating it yields CASSSQMNTEAFF.

This chain links TRBV4-3 with TRBJ2-5; 7 bases match TRBD2. J lost 4 bases, V lost 0 bases, and 5 bases had no gene match. Germline CDR1 is LGHNA and CDR2 is YSLEER. This CDR3 spans 15 amino acids. DNA of the CDR3: TGCGCCAGCAGCCAAGACCGGGACTATGGAGAGACCCAGTACTTC. This translates into CASSQDRDYGETQYF.

This clone was seen more than once but under ten times. The CDR3 bases are TGTGCCAGCAGCGCGGGGACAGGGGGCAGGAACACTGAAGCTTTCTTT. Protein product: CASSAGTGGRNTEAFF. The chain employs TRBV9 and TRBJ1-1, with TRBD1 identical over 12 bases. V shed 3 bases and J 1 base; nucleotides not matched to a gene: 4. Germline-derived CDR1 and CDR2 are SGDLS and YYNGEE. The CDR3 has 16 residues.

The CDR3 reads CASSQDRGRIGYTF. CDR3 coding DNA: TGTGCCAGCAGCCAGGACAGGGGGCGCATCGGCTACACCTTC. The chain couples TRBV7-2 to TRBJ1-2; 11 bases match TRBD1. The CDR3 contains 14 residues. CDR1 and CDR2 (germline): SGHTA, FQGNSA. V was pared by 5 bases and J by 8 bases, with 7 bases of the junction left unmatched.

The chain couples TRBV14 to TRBJ2-7, with 7 bases aligning to TRBD1. The germline V gene encodes CDR1 SGHDN and CDR2 FVKESK. The CDR3 is 16 amino acids. Trimming at V came to 4 bases and at J to 2 bases, leaving 11 bases not matched to a gene. The CDR3 loop reads CASSPHRTGPAYEQYF. CDR3 nucleotide sequence: TGTGCCAGCAGCCCTCATAGGACAGGTCCGGCCTACGAGCAGTACTTC.

The chain has TRBV4-3 and TRBJ1-3; D is ambiguous. This CDR3 region has 17 residues. The V end was cut by 2 bases, the J end by 0 bases, with 14 bases between. CDR1 and CDR2 from the germline V gene are LGHNA and YSLEER. The CDR3 nucleotides are TGCGCCAGCAGCCAACATGCTGTCAGAGACTCTGGAAACACCATATATTTT. Translated: CASSQHAVRDSGNTIYF.

This clone was counted once. V is TRBV7-2 and J is TRBJ1-5, with D unclear. The CDR3 runs 13 residues. Trimming removed 1 base at V and 7 bases at J, with 8 bases between. Germline V gene data show CDR1 as SGHTA and CDR2 as FQGNSA. CDR3 in amino acids: CASSLDSPQPQHF. In nucleotides, the CDR3 is TGTGCCAGCAGCTTAGATTCACCACAGCCCCAGCATTTT.

The genes are TRBV7-6 and TRBJ2-3; 8 nucleotides line up with TRBD2. J was trimmed by 2 bases and V by 1 base; bases with no gene match: 8. CDR3 length equals 17 residues. Germline CDR1 SGHVS, CDR2 FNYEAQ. The CDR3 nucleotides are TGTGCCAGCAGCTTAGGGGGCTCGGGGGGGAACACAGATACGCAGTATTTT. It codes for CASSLGGSGGNTDTQYF.

The V and J genes are TRBV15 and TRBJ1-5, with D perhaps matching TRBD1 (6 bases). Germline values: CDR1 LNHNV, CDR2 YYDKDF (reference sequence). This CDR3 spans 15 amino acids. The V and J ends lost 1 base and 5 bases respectively, with 12 bases between them. CDR3 sequence: CATSRAQGIYQPQHF. CDR3 bases: TGTGCCACCAGCAGAGCCCAGGGGATTTATCAGCCCCAGCATTTT.

The chain links TRBV13 to TRBJ2-1; 13 positions match TRBD2. Germline loops: CDR1 PRHDT, CDR2 FYEKMQ (reference sequence). Unmatched junction bases numbered 9, after V lost 5 bases and J lost 5 bases. The CDR3 is 17 amino acids. The CDR3 region has the DNA TGTGCCAGCAGCCATCTACTAGCGGGGGGGCCGGACAATGAGCAGTTCTTC. Translated, it gives CASSHLLAGGPDNEQFF.

The genes are TRBV7-3 and TRBJ2-3; 16 nucleotides agree with TRBD2. The CDR3 has 14 amino acids. Germline V CDR1 and CDR2: SGHTA, FQGTGA. V lost 6 bases to trimming and J lost 9 bases; unmatched junction nucleotides: 3. CDR3: CASSPGLAGGTQYF. For the CDR3, the DNA is TGTGCCAGCAGTCCGGGACTAGCGGGGGGGACGCAGTATTTT.

The rearrangement uses TRBV4-3 and TRBJ1-1; maybe TRBD1 (5 bases). Germline loops: CDR1 LGHNA, CDR2 YSLEER. V gave up 0 bases and J gave up 1 base, with 12 bases separating them. The CDR3 has 16 amino acids. CDR3 sequence reads: CASSQDRWGRNTEAFF. CDR3 DNA sequence: TGCGCCAGCAGCCAAGATCGATGGGGACGGAACACTGAAGCTTTCTTT.

The chain employs TRBV2 and TRBJ2-3; D is undetermined. V lost 1 base and J 6 bases, leaving 11 bases between the germline ends. The CDR3 has 14 amino acids. Germline assignment: CDR1 SNHLY and CDR2 FYNNEI. The CDR3 nucleotides read TGTGCCAGCAGTGAAGGCCGGAATAGTGATACGCAGTATTTT. Amino acid sequence: CASSEGRNSDTQYF.

This chain connects TRBV13 to TRBJ2-7; D is undetermined. Between the trimmed V and J ends, which lost 2 bases and 7 bases, there was a span of 9 bases. The CDR3 consists of 12 residues. From germline, CDR1 is PRHDT and CDR2 FYEKMQ (reference sequence). The chain's CDR3 is CASSLLFGEQYF. CDR3 nucleotides: TGTGCCAGCAGCTTATTGTTTGGGGAGCAGTACTTC.

This clone is a singleton in its sample. The chain couples TRBV25-1 to TRBJ1-1; 9 bases match TRBD1. Germline V CDR1 and CDR2: MGHDK, SYGVNS. The length of the CDR3 is 13 residues. After removal of 5 bases from V and 4 bases from J, the junction contained 2 bases not matched to a gene. Here the CDR3 DNA reads TGTGCCAGCAGTAAGGACAGGGGCACTGAAGCTTTCTTT. The encoded protein is CASSKDRGTEAFF.